The entry below gives a single T cell receptor beta chain sequence along with its context. Its antigen is not identified. They isolated at least 6 million PBMCs from each sample. The CDR3 length is 17 residues. The germline V and J ends were trimmed by 6 bases and 4 bases, with 22 bases remaining between them. CDR1 SQVTM and CDR2 ANQGSEA come from the germline V gene. The data were obtained in a study of blood T cells in healthy people across ages. Study-wide results and caveats: Significant beta diversity loss was already apparent by age approximately 42, declining roughly linearly. The study found TCR beta diversity correlated strongly with naive T cell percentage.

The second PCR ran roughly 6 to 11 cycles with a sample-barcoded 5' primer and J-beta primers. MiXCR was run by TCRdb on the 5' RACE reads, yielding one entry per CDR3 protein. Here the sample spans approximately 760,000 distinct CDR3 sequences, approximately 25% being singletons. Another study also made use of these data, one on T cells of mothers and their children.

The clonotype was recovered from a boy younger than 18 in good health. This chain uses TRBV29-1 with TRBJ2-6; no clear D. The sample taken for sequencing was blood. The CDR3 here is CSVAPPSEVPGANVLTF. In DNA, the CDR3 is TGCAGCGTGGCCCCCCCCAGTGAGGTCCCGGGGGCCAACGTCCTGACTTTC.